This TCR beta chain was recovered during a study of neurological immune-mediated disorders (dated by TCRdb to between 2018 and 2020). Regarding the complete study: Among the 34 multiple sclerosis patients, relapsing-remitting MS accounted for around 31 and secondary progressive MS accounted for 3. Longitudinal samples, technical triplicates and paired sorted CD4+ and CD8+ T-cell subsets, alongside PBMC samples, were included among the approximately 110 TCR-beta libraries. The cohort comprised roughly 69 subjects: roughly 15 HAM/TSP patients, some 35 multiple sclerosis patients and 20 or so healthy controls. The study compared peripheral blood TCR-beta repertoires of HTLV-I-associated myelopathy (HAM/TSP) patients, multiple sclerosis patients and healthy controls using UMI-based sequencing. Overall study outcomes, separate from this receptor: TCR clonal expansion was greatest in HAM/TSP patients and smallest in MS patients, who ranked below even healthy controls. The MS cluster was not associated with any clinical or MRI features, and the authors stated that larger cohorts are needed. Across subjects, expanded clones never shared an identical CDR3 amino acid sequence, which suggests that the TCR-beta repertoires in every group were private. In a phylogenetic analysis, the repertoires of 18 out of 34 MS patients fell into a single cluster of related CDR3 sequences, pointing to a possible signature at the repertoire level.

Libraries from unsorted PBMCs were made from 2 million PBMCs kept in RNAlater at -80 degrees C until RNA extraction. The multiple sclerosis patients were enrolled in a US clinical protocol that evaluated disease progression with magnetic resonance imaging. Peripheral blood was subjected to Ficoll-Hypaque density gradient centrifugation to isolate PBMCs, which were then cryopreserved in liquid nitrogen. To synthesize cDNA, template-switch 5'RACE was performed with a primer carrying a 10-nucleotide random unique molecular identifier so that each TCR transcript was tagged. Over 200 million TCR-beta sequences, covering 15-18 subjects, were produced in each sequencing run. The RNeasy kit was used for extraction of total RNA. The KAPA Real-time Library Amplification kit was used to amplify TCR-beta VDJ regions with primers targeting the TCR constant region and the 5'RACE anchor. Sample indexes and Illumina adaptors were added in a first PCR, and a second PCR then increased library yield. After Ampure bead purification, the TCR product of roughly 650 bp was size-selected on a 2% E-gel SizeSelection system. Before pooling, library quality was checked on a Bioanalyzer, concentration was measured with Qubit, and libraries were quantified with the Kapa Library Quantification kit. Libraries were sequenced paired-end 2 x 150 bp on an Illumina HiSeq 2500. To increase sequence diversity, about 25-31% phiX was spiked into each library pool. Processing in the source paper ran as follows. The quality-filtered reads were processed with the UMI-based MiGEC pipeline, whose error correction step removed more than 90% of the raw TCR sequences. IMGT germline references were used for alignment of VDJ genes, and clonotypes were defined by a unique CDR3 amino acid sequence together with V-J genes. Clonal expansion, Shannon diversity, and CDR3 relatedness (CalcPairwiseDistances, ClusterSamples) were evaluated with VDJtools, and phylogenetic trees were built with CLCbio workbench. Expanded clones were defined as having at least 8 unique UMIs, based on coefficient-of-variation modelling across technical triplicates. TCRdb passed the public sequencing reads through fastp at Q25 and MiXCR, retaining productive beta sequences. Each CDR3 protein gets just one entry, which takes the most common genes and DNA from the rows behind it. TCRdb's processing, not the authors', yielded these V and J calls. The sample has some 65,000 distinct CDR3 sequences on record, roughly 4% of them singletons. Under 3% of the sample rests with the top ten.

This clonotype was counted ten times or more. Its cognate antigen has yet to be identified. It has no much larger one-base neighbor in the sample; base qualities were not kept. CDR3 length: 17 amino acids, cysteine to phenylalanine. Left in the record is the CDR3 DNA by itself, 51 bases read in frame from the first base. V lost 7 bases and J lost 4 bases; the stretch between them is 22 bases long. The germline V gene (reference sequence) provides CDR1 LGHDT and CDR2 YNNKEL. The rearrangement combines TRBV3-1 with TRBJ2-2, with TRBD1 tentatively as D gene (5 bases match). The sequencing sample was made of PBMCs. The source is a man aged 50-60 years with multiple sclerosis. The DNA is TGTGCCAGCACCCCATACTCTAGGGGTCGAGTCACCGGGGAGCTGTTTTTT. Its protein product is CASTPYSRGRVTGELFF.